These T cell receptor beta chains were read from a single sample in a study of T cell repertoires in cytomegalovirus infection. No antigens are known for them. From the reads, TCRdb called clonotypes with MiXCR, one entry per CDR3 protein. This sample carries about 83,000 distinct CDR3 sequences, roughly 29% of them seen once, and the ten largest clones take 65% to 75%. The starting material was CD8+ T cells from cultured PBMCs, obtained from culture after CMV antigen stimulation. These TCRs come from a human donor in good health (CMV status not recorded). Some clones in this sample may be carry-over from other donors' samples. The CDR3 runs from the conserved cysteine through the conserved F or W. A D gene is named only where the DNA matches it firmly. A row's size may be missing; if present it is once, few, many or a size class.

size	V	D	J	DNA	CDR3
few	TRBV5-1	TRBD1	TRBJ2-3	TGCGCCAGCAGCTTGGCCGTCGTGGGACAGGGAGAAACAGATACGCAGTATTTT	CASSLAVVGQGETDTQYF
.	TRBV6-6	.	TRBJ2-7	TGTGCCAGCAGCCCCGGAGGGAGCGAGCAGTACTTC	CASSPGGSEQYF
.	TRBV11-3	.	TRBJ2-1	TGTGCCAGCAGCTGGACAACGGGGCCCGGCGGGGAGCAGTTCTTC	CASSWTTGPGGEQFF
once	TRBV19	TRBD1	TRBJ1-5	TGTGCCAGTAGTTCCTTGACAGGGGCCATCAATCAGCCCCAGCATTTT	CASSSLTGAINQPQHF
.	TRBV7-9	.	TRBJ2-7	TGTGCCAGCAGCTTAGATGTGCACGAGCAGTACTTC	CASSLDVHEQYF
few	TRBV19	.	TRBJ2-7	TGTGCCAGTTACGGGGCAGGGTCCTACGAGCAGTACTTC	CASYGAGSYEQYF
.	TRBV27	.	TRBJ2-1	TGTGCCAGCAGTTTGGGTCCGACCTCCTACAATGAGCAGTTCTTC	CASSLGPTSYNEQFF
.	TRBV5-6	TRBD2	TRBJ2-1	TGTGCCAGCAGCTTGGGCGGGGGGAGCCTATACAATGAGCAGTTCTTC	CASSLGGGSLYNEQFF
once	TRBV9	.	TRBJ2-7	TGTGCCAGCAGCGTAGGGCAGAACTACGAGCAGTACTTC	CASSVGQNYEQYF
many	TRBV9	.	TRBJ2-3	TGTGCCAGCAGCGTAGAGGGGACTAGCACAGATACGCAGTATTTT	CASSVEGTSTDTQYF
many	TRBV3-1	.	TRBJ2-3	TGTGCCAGCAGCCAAGATCAGGGAAGTAGAACAGATACGCAGTATTTT	CASSQDQGSRTDTQYF
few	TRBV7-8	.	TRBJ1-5	TGTGCCAGCAGCTTAAACGGATGGGACGTGGGGCAGCCCCAGCATTTT	CASSLNGWDVGQPQHF
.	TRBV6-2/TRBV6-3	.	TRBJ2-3	TGTGCCAGCAGTTACACGAGGCCGGATACGCAGTATTTT	CASSYTRPDTQYF
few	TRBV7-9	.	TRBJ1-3	TGTGCCAGCAGCTTATTCTCTGGAAACACCATATATTTT	CASSLFSGNTIYF
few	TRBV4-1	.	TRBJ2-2	TGCGCCAGCAGCCAGGACCGTAACACCGGGGAGCTGTTTTTT	CASSQDRNTGELFF
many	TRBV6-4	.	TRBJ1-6	TGTGCCACCCTGGGAACAGGGACCCAGTATTCACCCCTCCACTTT	CATLGTGTQYSPLHF
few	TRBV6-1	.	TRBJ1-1	TGTGCCAGCACCCCCGAGCGGGGAAGTTTGAACACTGAAGCTTTCTTT	CASTPERGSLNTEAFF
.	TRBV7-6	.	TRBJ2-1	TGTGCCAGCAGCTATAACTATCAGTTCTTC	CASSYNYQFF
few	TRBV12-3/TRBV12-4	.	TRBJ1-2	TGTGCCAGCAGTTTAGGGACAGCTTCGCAGGGTGGTTATGGCTACACCTTC	CASSLGTASQGGYGYTF
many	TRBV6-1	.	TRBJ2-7	TGTGCCAGCACCATGAGCCCCATCTACGAGCAGTACTTC	CASTMSPIYEQYF
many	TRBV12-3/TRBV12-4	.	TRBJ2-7	TGTGCCAGCAGTCCCCTCCGGGACAACCACTACGAGCAGTACTTC	CASSPLRDNHYEQYF
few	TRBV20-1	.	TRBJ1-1	TGCAGTGCTAACGTCGACAGGAACACTGAAGCTTTCTTT	CSANVDRNTEAFF
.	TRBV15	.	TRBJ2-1	TGTGCCACCAGCAGCCCTCGGTCTACTACCAATGAGCAGTTCTTC	CATSSPRSTTNEQFF
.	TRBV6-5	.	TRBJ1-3	TGTGCCAGCAGTGCTCCCGGGAGAAACACCATATATTTT	CASSAPGRNTIYF
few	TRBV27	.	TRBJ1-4	TGTGCCAGCAGTTTATACCAGGGTAACGAAAAACTGTTTTTT	CASSLYQGNEKLFF
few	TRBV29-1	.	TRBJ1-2	TGCAGCGTTGACACAGCCTATGGCTACACCTTC	CSVDTAYGYTF
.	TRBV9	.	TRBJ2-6	TGTGCCAGCAGCGTAGGATCAGGAGACTCTGGGGCCAACGTCCTGACTTTC	CASSVGSGDSGANVLTF
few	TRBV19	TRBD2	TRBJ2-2	TGTGCCAGTAGCCGGACCCTAGCGGGGGGGCGAGGCGGGGAGCTGTTTTTT	CASSRTLAGGRGGELFF
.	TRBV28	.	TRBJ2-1	TGTGCCAGCAGTCACCCTTTTCCCACGAAAAGATACAATGAGCAGTTCTTC	CASSHPFPTKRYNEQFF
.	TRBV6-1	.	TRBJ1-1	TGTGCCAGCACCACTGCGGGAGGGGCCTCCGTTGAAGCTTTCTTT	CASTTAGGASVEAFF
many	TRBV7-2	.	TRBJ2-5	TGTGCCAGCAGCTCGGACCAGATGTTCCAAGAGACCCAGTACTTC	CASSSDQMFQETQYF
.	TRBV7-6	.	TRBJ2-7	TGTGCCAGCAGCCCCGGGGGAGAGCAGTACTTC	CASSPGGEQYF
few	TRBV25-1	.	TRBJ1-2	TGTGCCAGCAGTGAGGTTGGGGGGCTCGGTGGCTACACCTTC	CASSEVGGLGGYTF
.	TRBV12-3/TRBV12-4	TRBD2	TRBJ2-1	TGTGCCAGCAGTAGCGGGGGGGCCTACTACAATGAGCAGTTCTTC	CASSSGGAYYNEQFF
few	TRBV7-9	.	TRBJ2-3	TGTGCCATCCTAGGGGGGCTCACAGATACGCAGTATTTT	CAILGGLTDTQYF
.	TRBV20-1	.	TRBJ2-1	TGCAGTGCTGGTTACAATGAGCAGTTCTTC	CSAGYNEQFF
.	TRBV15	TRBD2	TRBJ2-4	TGTGCCACACAACCGGGGGGAGAAAACATTCAGTACTTC	CATQPGGENIQYF
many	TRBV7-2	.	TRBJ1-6	TGTGCCAGCAGCTTAGGTTTCGCGGACTTTGATTCACCCCTCCACTTT	CASSLGFADFDSPLHF
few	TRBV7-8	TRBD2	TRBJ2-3	TGTGCCAGCAGCTCCTTAGCGGGGGTCACAGATACGCAGTATTTT	CASSSLAGVTDTQYF
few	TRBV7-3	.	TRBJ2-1	TGTGCCAGCAGCTTTTCTCTGGGACGCCATGAGCAGTTCTTC	CASSFSLGRHEQFF
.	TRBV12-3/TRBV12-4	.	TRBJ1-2	TGTGCCAGCAGTCCCTCGGACAGCCCATATGGCTACACCTTC	CASSPSDSPYGYTF
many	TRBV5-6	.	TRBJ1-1	TGTGCCAGCCAGATGGGGGTTGAAGCTTTCTTT	CASQMGVEAFF
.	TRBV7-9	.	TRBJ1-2	TGTGCCAGCAGCTTAAACTCCGGCCTCGACTACACCTTC	CASSLNSGLDYTF
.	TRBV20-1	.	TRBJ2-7	TGCAGTGCTAAAGGGACGGCCTCCTACGAGCAGTACTTC	CSAKGTASYEQYF
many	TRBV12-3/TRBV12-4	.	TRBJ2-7	TGTGCCAGCAGTCCCACATCTCCCTACGAGCAGTACTTC	CASSPTSPYEQYF
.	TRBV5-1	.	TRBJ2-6	TGCGCCAGCGCCCCCGAGCTGGGGGCCAACGTCCTGACTTTC	CASAPELGANVLTF
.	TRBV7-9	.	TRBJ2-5	TGTGCCAGCAGCTTAGGGTACTCGACCCAGTACTTC	CASSLGYSTQYF
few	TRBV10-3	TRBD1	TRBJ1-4	TGTGCCATCAGTGAGTCAAAGGGGGCCGTATGGACTAATGAAAAACTGTTTTTT	CAISESKGAVWTNEKLFF
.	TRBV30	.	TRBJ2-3	TGTGCCTGGAGTGTACACTCTCTCCCAGATACGCAGTATTTT	CAWSVHSLPDTQYF
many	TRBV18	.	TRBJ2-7	TGTGCCAGCTCATCCGACGTATTCTCCTACGAGCAGTACTTC	CASSSDVFSYEQYF
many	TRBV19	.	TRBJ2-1	TGTGCCAGTAGTATAGTCGGTTACAATGAGCAGTTCTTC	CASSIVGYNEQFF
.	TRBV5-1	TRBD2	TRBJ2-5	TGCGCCAGCAGTCCCGGGGGGAATTCGGAGACCCAGTACTTC	CASSPGGNSETQYF
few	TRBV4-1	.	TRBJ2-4	TGCGCCAGCAGCCAAGAGTGGGGACACATTCAGTACTTC	CASSQEWGHIQYF
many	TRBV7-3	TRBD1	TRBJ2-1	TGTGCCAGCAGCCTAGGGACAGTCAATGAGCAGTTCTTC	CASSLGTVNEQFF